This TCR beta chain was recorded in a study of metastatic and nonmetastatic thyroid tumors. Overall study: The comparison covered peripheral blood and tumor or nodule tissue in malignant and benign thyroid patients.

This clone was recorded at least ten times. The antigen remains unidentified. None of the patients had undergone any treatment ahead of thyroid surgery. The ends were cut back, 4 bases at V and 2 bases at J, with 9 bases in the middle. CDR3 length: 13 amino acids. CDR1 DFQATT and CDR2 SNEGSKA come from the germline V gene (reference sequence). In the original analysis: To classify distant metastasis in papillary thyroid cancer, a model was built from CDR3 differences across clinicopathological groups. With MiXCR, TCRdb reprocessed the PCR reads. The V and J calls here are based on TCRdb, not the publication. The repertoire includes tens of thousands of clones, roughly 25% of them detected once, and around 9.6% sits in the top ten. Study-level results: Within blood and tumor, benign nodules reportedly had significantly lower TCR beta diversity than malignant thyroid tumors did.

Input material: blood. This chain links TRBV20-1 with TRBJ2-1; the D is unclear. The clonotype originates from a female donor with papillary thyroid cancer or a benign thyroid nodule (not recorded which). Some clones in this sample may be carry-over from other donors' samples. In nucleotides, the CDR3 is TGCAGTGCTAAACTACCAGCCTACAATGAGCAGTTCTTC. This codes for CSAKLPAYNEQFF.